The 20 T cell receptor beta chains listed next were all sequenced from one sample in a study of CXCR3-negative and CXCR3-positive naive CD8 T cells. Study-wide findings and caveats: A higher hydrophobicity marked the TRB CDR3s of CXCR3-positive naive cells versus CXCR3-negative naive cells.

TRB cDNA was prepared as libraries by UMI-labeled 5' RACE. TCRdb processed the 5' RACE reads again and assigns one entry to each CDR3 protein, with no DNA. Found here are roughly 110,000 distinct CDR3 sequences; the top ten clones hold around 0.4%. These receptors' targets are unknown. The source material was naive CXCR3+ CD8+ T cells from blood. Subset: CD45RO-CCR7+CD27+CD95- naive CD8+ T cells expressing CXCR3 (TNR3+). These receptors all come from a human donor in good health. Some clones in this sample may be carry-over from other donors' samples.

The chain has TRBV6-5 and TRBJ1-1. Germline CDR1 MNHEY, CDR2 SVGAGI. The CDR3 totals 15 residues. The CDR3 is CASSYSSGMNTEAFF.

J is TRBJ2-5 and V is TRBV7-6; TCRdb proposes TRBD1, but this gene call is untestable without DNA. This CDR3 comprises 15 residues. Germline CDR1 SGHVS, CDR2 FNYEAQ. This chain's CDR3 is CASSPGTAPQETQYF.

The V and J genes are TRBV28 and TRBJ1-5. Germline V gene sequence: CDR1 MDHEN, CDR2 SYDVKM. The CDR3 has 12 residues. The CDR3 spells CASRGFNQPQHF.

The chain is built from TRBV4-1 and TRBJ2-1. CDR3 length equals 13 residues. The germline gives CDR1 MGHRA, CDR2 YSYEKL. The CDR3 reads CASSVISYNEQFF.

The chain employs TRBV12-3 or TRBV12-4 and TRBJ1-1; TCRdb proposes TRBD1, but this gene call is untestable without DNA. There are 15 residues in the CDR3. The CDR3 reads CASSLDSRGPAEAFF.

The CDR3 sequence: CASSFPVTKGNEQFF. The V and J genes are TRBV12-3 or TRBV12-4 and TRBJ2-1. CDR3 length equals 15 residues.

The V gene is TRBV12-3 or TRBV12-4, the J gene TRBJ1-2; TCRdb reports TRBD1, a call that lacks DNA to check it against. The CDR3 has 13 amino acids. CDR3 loop: CASSLGTDYGYTF.

The gene calls are TRBV2 and TRBJ1-2; the D gene TCRdb calls, TRBD1, cannot be checked with no DNA. This CDR3 has 13 amino acids. Germline loops: CDR1 SNHLY, CDR2 FYNNEI. The CDR3 sequence: CASGPGVTYGYTF.

V is TRBV5-5 and J is TRBJ2-4. This CDR3 is 12 amino acids long. Germline assignment: CDR1 SGHKS and CDR2 YYEKEE (reference sequence). CDR3: CASRGGVDIQYF. Variable domain in full (rest from reference TRBV5-5 and TRBJ2-4): DAGVTQSPTHLIKTRGQQVTLRCSPISGHKSVSWYQQVLGQGPQFIFQYYEKEERGRGNFPDRFSARQFPNYSSELNVNALLLGDSALYLCASRGGVDIQYFGAGTRLSVL.

The rearrangement joins TRBV11-3 to TRBJ1-6. The CDR3 has 12 amino acids. The germline gives CDR1 SGHNT, CDR2 YENEEA. CDR3 residues: CASRARNSPLHF. The full variable domain, its missing parts supplied by reference TRBV11-3 and TRBJ1-6, is EAGVVQSPRYKIIEKKQPVAFWCNPISGHNTLYWYLQNLGQGPELLIRYENEEAVDDSQLPKDRFSAERLKGVDSTLKIQPAELGDSAVYLCASRARNSPLHFGNGTRLTVT.

This chain connects TRBV5-1 to TRBJ2-7; the D gene TCRdb calls, TRBD2, cannot be checked with no DNA. This CDR3 is 15 amino acids long. From germline, CDR1 is SGHRS and CDR2 YFSETQ. The CDR3 protein is CASSSGQRETNEQYF.

V and J are TRBV21-1 and TRBJ2-1; without DNA, the TCRdb call of TRBD2 cannot be checked. TRBV21-1 is a pseudogene segment. The CDR3 sequence is 17 residues long. CDR3 sequence reads: CASSKPPRKETYNEQFF.

V and J are TRBV14 and TRBJ2-2; the TCRdb call, TRBD2, lacks DNA for checking. The germline V gene encodes CDR1 SGHDN and CDR2 FVKESK. The CDR3 consists of 16 residues. The CDR3 sequence: CASSQAGGLRTGELFF.

The V call is TRBV28, the J call TRBJ2-7; TCRdb calls TRBD1, which cannot be checked without DNA. Germline CDR1 reads MDHEN; CDR2 reads SYDVKM. The CDR3 loop spans 14 amino acids. The CDR3 loop is CASRPGTGAYEQYF.

The V and J genes are TRBV12-5 and TRBJ1-4. Per the germline V gene, CDR1 is LGHNT and CDR2 is FRNRAP. This CDR3 region has 18 residues. CDR3 amino acids: CASGLITSGTATNEKLFF. Filled out from reference TRBV12-5 and TRBJ1-4, the complete variable domain reads DARVTQTPRHKVTEMGQEVTMRCQPILGHNTVFWYRQTMMQGLELLAYFRNRAPLDDSGMPKDRFSAEMPDATLATLKIQPSEPRDSAVYFCASGLITSGTATNEKLFFGSGTQLSVL.

The chain joins TRBV12-3 or TRBV12-4 to TRBJ1-5; TCRdb indicates TRBD1, and absent DNA this call remains unverified. The length of the CDR3 is 17 residues. The CDR3 region is CASSLDPTGYSNQPQHF.

This clonotype is deemed medium-sized by its frequency. CDR3: CASSLPGSYEQYF. This chain uses TRBV7-9 with TRBJ2-7. The CDR3 sequence is 13 residues long. Germline V gene sequence: CDR1 SEHNR, CDR2 FQNEAQ (reference sequence).

CDR3 in amino acids: CASSPHPASINEQYF. This chain connects TRBV3-1 to TRBJ2-7; as DNA is missing, the TRBD2 call by TCRdb cannot be tested. Germline V gene data show CDR1 as LGHDT and CDR2 as YNNKEL (reference sequence). The CDR3 has 15 amino acids.

The chain links TRBV19 to TRBJ2-3. The CDR3 runs to 15 residues. CDR1 and CDR2 from the germline V gene are LNHDA and SQIVND (reference sequence). CDR3 sequence: CASSIGNRGEDTQYF.

The CDR3 sequence is CASSYERLSGELFF. The V and J genes are TRBV6-2 or TRBV6-3 and TRBJ2-2. Germline assignment: CDR1 MNHEY and CDR2 SVGEGT. CDR3 length: 14 residues.